The 18 T cell receptor beta chains reported below all come from one sample, sequenced in a study of identical twins. From the 5' RACE reads, TCRdb called clonotypes with MiXCR, one entry per CDR3 protein. The table has fewer than 350,000 distinct CDR3 sequences, about 8.9% seen once. Another study also made use of these data, one on yellow fever vaccine responses in identical twins.

Input material: memory (CD45RO+) T cells sorted from blood. Receptor source: a woman between 18 and 29 years old in good health.

V usage is TRBV20-1 and J usage is TRBJ2-7; 7 bases map to TRBD1. The CDR3 contains 14 residues. Germline trimming cut 5 bases from V and 0 bases from J; bases unmatched to any gene: 7. The germline CDR1 and CDR2 sequences are DFQATT and SNEGSKA (reference sequence). CDR3 DNA sequence: TGCAGTGCTGGCCCTACAGGGGTCTCCTACGAGCAGTACGTC. This sequence encodes CSAGPTGVSYEQYV.

In this sample, this clonotype turned up a few times. The chain is built from TRBV2 and TRBJ1-1, with 11 bases that match TRBD1. The trim removed 6 bases at V and 4 bases at J, leaving 7 bases unmatched. This CDR3 contains 15 residues. The germline V gene has CDR1 SNHLY and CDR2 FYNNEI. CDR3 amino acids: CASSPRTGGFTEAFF. The CDR3 region has the DNA TGTGCCAGCAGCCCAAGGACAGGGGGCTTCACTGAAGCTTTCTTT.

This clonotype has more than one count but fewer than ten. The CDR3 region has the DNA TGTGCCAGCAGCTATAGCGGGGACGACGGCGTCCAGTACTTC. Its translation is CASSYSGDDGVQYF. This rearrangement joins TRBV6-5 to TRBJ2-5; the match to TRBD2 covers 8 bases. The CDR3 is 14 amino acids. The V segment lost 6 bases and the J segment 10 bases; nucleotides outside the gene matches: 13. Germline V gene lookup returns CDR1 MNHEY and CDR2 SVGAGI.

This clonotype was seen a handful of times. This chain uses TRBV7-9 with TRBJ1-4; D is unclear. Trimming removed 1 base at V and 4 bases at J, with 10 bases between. There are 15 residues in the CDR3. Germline assignment: CDR1 SEHNR and CDR2 FQNEAQ (reference sequence). CDR3 in DNA: TGTGCCAGCAGCTTAGACGGACTAGTTAATGAAAAACTGTTTTTT. Translation: CASSLDGLVNEKLFF.

There are many counts of this clonotype. The chain recombines TRBV20-1 with TRBJ2-1; D is uncertain. The germline gives CDR1 DFQATT, CDR2 SNEGSKA (reference sequence). This CDR3 is built from 12 residues. The V gene lost 6 bases and the J gene lost 9 bases, with 15 bases spanning the gap. The CDR3 sequence is CSARQRQTEQFF. The CDR3 DNA sequence: TGCAGTGCCCGCCAGCGCCAGACTGAGCAGTTCTTC.

This clonotype has only a few counts. The chain joins TRBV7-9 to TRBJ1-2, with D unresolved. Germline V CDR1 and CDR2: SEHNR, FQNEAQ (reference sequence). Trimming took off 3 bases at V and 3 bases at J, with 8 bases between the two ends. The CDR3 runs 13 residues. CDR3 in DNA: TGTGCCAGCAGCTTTCAATTTTACTATGGCTACACCTTC. Encoded protein: CASSFQFYYGYTF.

A few counts support this clonotype. V gene TRBV5-4 combines with J gene TRBJ2-1, with 9 bases matching TRBD2. The junction had 11 bases not matched to a gene; V was cut back by 0 bases and J by 4 bases. The length of the CDR3 is 18 residues. CDR1 is SGHNT, CDR2 YYREEE, per germline (reference sequence). The CDR3 reads CASSLAWASGAQYNEQFF. The CDR3 DNA is TGTGCCAGCAGCTTGGCTTGGGCTAGCGGGGCGCAATACAATGAGCAGTTCTTC.

This clonotype has more than one count but fewer than ten. The chain recombines TRBV5-1 with TRBJ2-1, with D possibly being TRBD1 (6 bases). CDR1 is SGHRS, CDR2 YFSETQ, per germline. Trimming left V 3 bases short and J 3 bases short, with 13 bases between. This CDR3 has 15 residues. CDR3 in amino acids: CASSSPGHNYNEQFF. CDR3 nucleotides: TGCGCCAGCAGCTCTCCGGGACACAACTACAATGAGCAGTTCTTC.

This clonotype has only a few counts. The J gene is TRBJ2-7, the V gene TRBV3-1, with TRBD2 as a possible D gene (5 bases). The length of the CDR3 is 16 residues. From germline, CDR1 is LGHDT and CDR2 YNNKEL (reference sequence). The V gene lost 4 bases and the J gene lost 2 bases, with 18 bases spanning the gap. CDR3 region: CASSPLRTDSTYEQYF. The CDR3 bases are TGTGCCAGCAGCCCCCTCAGGACTGACTCCACCTACGAGCAGTACTTC.

There are many counts of this clonotype. The V gene is TRBV18, the J gene TRBJ1-2; 8 positions agree with TRBD1. Germline assignment: CDR1 KGHSH and CDR2 LQKENI. Losses at the gene ends were 6 bases for V and 3 bases for J; bases not matched to a gene: 3. The CDR3 consists of 13 residues. Here the CDR3 reads CASSSGQDYGYTF. The CDR3 DNA reads as TGTGCCAGCTCGTCGGGACAGGACTATGGCTACACCTTC.

This clonotype came up many times. CDR3 nucleotides: TGTGCCAGCAGTCCTCGCGGACTAGCGTACAATGAGCAGTTCTTC. It encodes CASSPRGLAYNEQFF. V usage is TRBV25-1 and J usage is TRBJ2-1; TRBD2 matches 9 bases. CDR1 is MGHDK, CDR2 SYGVNS, per germline. V dropped 5 bases and J dropped 4; count of bases not matched to a gene: 6. CDR3 size: 15 residues.

This clonotype was recorded a few times. This chain uses TRBV2 with TRBJ1-6, with D maybe TRBD1 (5 bases). This CDR3 is built from 15 residues. V shed 7 bases and J shed 7 bases, with 17 bases lying between them. Per germline, CDR1 SNHLY and CDR2 FYNNEI. CDR3 bases: TGTGCCAGCATAGTGTCGGGGGGAGGAAATTCACCCCTCCACTTT. Translation: CASIVSGGGNSPLHF.

This clonotype was counted a few times. The rearrangement uses TRBV20-1 and TRBJ2-5; D perhaps matches TRBD2 (6 bases). CDR3 size: 15 residues. Trimming stripped 0 bases from V and 3 bases from J, with 14 bases between. In germline, CDR1 is DFQATT, CDR2 SNEGSKA (reference sequence). The CDR3 is CSARDPTAGKETQYF. The DNA of the CDR3 is TGCAGTGCTAGAGATCCAACAGCGGGTAAAGAGACCCAGTACTTC.

This rearrangement joins TRBV21-1 to TRBJ2-1; the tabulated D call, TRBD1, remains unverified against the DNA. TRBV21-1 is a recognized pseudogene. The CDR3 is 15 residues long. CDR3 amino acids: CASSRPVAQEDEQFF. CDR3 nucleotides: TGTGCCAGCAGCCGCCCCGTGGCGCAGGAGGATGAGCAGTTCTTC.

This chain joins TRBV12-3 or TRBV12-4 and TRBJ2-3; D is undetermined. CDR3 size: 19 residues. CDR3 in DNA: TGTACCTTCAGCTTTTTATGGTCCGGCGTGCAAAACCTCACAGATACGCAGTATTTT. Its translation: CTFSFLWSGVQNLTDTQYF.

This clonotype turned up a few times. The DNA of the CDR3 is TGCGCCAGCAGTGTGGAGGGGACATTTTCACCCCTCCACTTT. This codes for CASSVEGTFSPLHF. The chain has TRBV10-2 and TRBJ1-6; D is possibly TRBD1 (6 bases). This CDR3 spans 14 amino acids. V dropped 4 bases and J dropped 9 bases, with 13 bases sitting between them. Germline V lookup: CDR1 WSHSY, CDR2 SAAADI.

The rearrangement links TRBV6-1 to TRBJ2-1; 10 nucleotides agree with TRBD2. V was pared by 8 bases and J by 6 bases, with 10 bases of the junction left unmatched. In germline, CDR1 is MNHNS, CDR2 SASEGT. The CDR3 has 15 amino acids. The CDR3 bases are TGTGCCAGCGCGACACTAGCGGGGAATTTCAATGAGCAGTTCTTC. As protein: CASATLAGNFNEQFF.

The chain employs TRBV2 and TRBJ2-4; possibly TRBD1 or TRBD2 for D (6 bases each). Germline lookup yields CDR1 SNHLY and CDR2 FYNNEI. V lost 5 bases and J 1 base, leaving 15 bases between the germline ends. This CDR3 is built from 16 residues. The CDR3 protein is CASSSGGGWAKNIQYF. The CDR3 coding sequence is TGTGCCAGCAGTTCTGGAGGGGGTTGGGCCAAAAACATTCAGTACTTC.